This T cell receptor (beta chain) was documented in a study of tissue T cells after allogeneic stem cell transplantation. The study, taken as a whole, reports: Limitations included a small, clinically heterogeneous cohort and limited sampling depth.

Germline lookup yields CDR1 LGHDT and CDR2 YNNKEL (reference sequence). Between the trimmed V and J ends, which lost 4 bases and 11 bases, there was a span of 15 bases. The CDR3 has 13 residues. The repertoire was sequenced with immunoSEQ multiplex PCR; TCRdb's copy has only in-frame clones and lacks some. The data show 25,000 or so clones, about 90% seen once. Notes on this clone: Its target is unknown.

Sequenced here: blood, sampled before transplantation. The rearrangement uses TRBV3-1 (or the pseudogene TRBV3-2) and TRBJ2-4; D is tentatively TRBD1 or TRBD2 (5 bases each). This receptor was obtained from a male donor aged 60 or over who later had graft-versus-host disease after an allogeneic stem cell transplant. CDR3 coding DNA: TGTGCCAGCAGCCCCGGGGCCCGACCCCTTCAGTACTTC. Translating gives CASSPGARPLQYF.